This TCR beta chain was sequenced during a study of blood T cell repertoires in COVID-19. In the study overall: In each case, the material was cDNA or gDNA derived from T cells, B-cell-depleted T cells, or PBMCs.

Measured with immunoSEQ multiplex PCR; TCRdb has only the in-frame clones, and not every one. This sample yields fewer than 350,000 clones, of which roughly 86% are seen a single time; around 8% belongs to the top ten. Germline CDR1 and CDR2: SQVTM and ANQGSEA. Trimming cost V 4 bases and J 3 bases, with 15 bases left between them. This CDR3 is built from 15 residues. The sequencing input was peripheral blood. This TCR was recovered from a woman aged 50 to 60 who had recovered from COVID-19. The V call is TRBV29-1, the J call TRBJ2-2, with a tentative D call TRBD1 (5 bases). The CDR3 sequence is CSVAVWGGDTGELFF. CDR3 bases: TGCAGCGTTGCAGTCTGGGGCGGAGACACCGGGGAGCTGTTTTTT.